Listed here are 13 T cell receptor beta chains from one sample, sequenced in a study of CD8+ T cells in alopecia areata. Reverse transcribed after extraction, RNA yielded cDNA as the sequencing template. Sequenced by immunoSEQ multiplex PCR; TCRdb stores in-frame clones only, minus some. The table shows roughly 60,000 clones, with about 44% occurring only once. Material for sequencing was NKG2D-low CD8+ T cells sorted from blood. These receptor sequences come from a human donor with alopecia areata.

This clone was counted ten times or more. The CDR3 coding sequence is TGCAGCGTGATCGTGTGGACCGGGGAGCTGTTTTTT. It yields the protein CSVIVWTGELFF. V is TRBV29-1 and J is TRBJ2-2; D gene uncertain. The CDR3 loop spans 12 amino acids. The V gene lost 6 bases and the J gene lost 5 bases, with 10 bases spanning the gap. Germline loops: CDR1 SQVTM, CDR2 ANQGSEA.

The chain is built from TRBV4-1 and TRBJ2-1; possibly TRBD1 for D (7 bases). Germline values: CDR1 MGHRA, CDR2 YSYEKL. CDR3 length equals 17 residues. V lost 0 bases and J 0 bases, leaving 12 bases between the germline ends. CDR3 protein: CASSQEGGQSSYNEQFF. In DNA form, the CDR3 reads TGCGCCAGCAGCCAAGAGGGGGGACAGAGCTCCTACAATGAGCAGTTCTTC.

The chain links TRBV20-1 to TRBJ2-1; D may be TRBD1 or TRBD2 (5 bases each). The CDR3 has 11 residues. V dropped 6 bases and J dropped 15 bases, with 18 bases sitting between them. Per the germline V gene, CDR1 is DFQATT and CDR2 is SNEGSKA (reference sequence). Here the CDR3 DNA reads TGCAGTGCCCCGATGGGTCCCGGGGCGTTCTTC. Amino acids: CSAPMGPGAFF.

In the case of this clone: The same CDR3 arises from other DNA sequences in this sample as well. The CDR3 is CASSFGGNEQYF. CDR3 in DNA: TGCGCCAGCAGCTTCGGGGGGAACGAGCAGTACTTC. The chain has TRBV5-1 and TRBJ2-7, with 7 bases aligning to TRBD2. The CDR3 length is 12 residues. The V gene end was trimmed by 2 bases and the J gene end by 5 bases; junction bases not matched to a gene: 1. Germline CDR1 is SGHRS and CDR2 is YFSETQ.

Relative to its sample, this clone is medium-sized. The chain recombines TRBV4-1 with TRBJ2-7; D is undetermined. This CDR3 has 14 residues. Between the trimmed V and J ends, which lost 4 bases and 0 bases, there was a span of 10 bases. The germline V gene encodes CDR1 MGHRA and CDR2 YSYEKL. The CDR3 is CASSPSTDSYEQYF. In DNA, the CDR3 is TGCGCCAGCAGCCCCTCGACGGACTCCTACGAGCAGTACTTC.

This clone turned up a few times. V is TRBV19 and J is TRBJ2-4; weak D call: TRBD2 (6 bases). V lost 7 bases and J lost 0, with 16 bases in between. This CDR3 is built from 16 residues. Per the germline V gene, CDR1 is LNHDA and CDR2 is SQIVND (reference sequence). CDR3 nucleotide sequence: TGTGCCAGTACCCGGAGGGGCAGTCGAGCCAAAAACATTCAGTACTTC. The encoded protein is CASTRRGSRAKNIQYF.

The J gene is TRBJ2-5, the V gene TRBV7-2, with D possibly matching TRBD1 (6 bases). V lost 6 bases and J 2 bases, leaving 10 bases between the germline ends. This CDR3 spans 13 amino acids. Germline V gene sequence: CDR1 SGHTA, CDR2 FQGNSA. The DNA for the CDR3 is TGTGCCAGCAGGGACAGCCTTCAAGAGACCCAGTACTTC. Encoded protein: CASRDSLQETQYF.

The chain couples TRBV7-8 to TRBJ2-1; D not certain. Trimming took off 5 bases at V and 6 bases at J, with 11 bases between the two ends. The germline CDR1 and CDR2 sequences are SGHVS and FQNEAQ. This CDR3 region has 13 residues. The CDR3 DNA reads TGTGCCAGCAGCGCCGAAGGCAGCAATGAGCAGTTCTTC. This codes for CASSAEGSNEQFF.

This sequence joins TRBV11-2 and TRBJ2-5, with D possibly called TRBD1 or TRBD2 (5 bases each). CDR1 and CDR2 from the germline V gene are SGHAT and FQNNGV. V was clipped by 8 bases and J by 9 bases, with 25 bases between them. The CDR3 runs to 15 residues. This CDR3 is CASAPEGPSIGAQYF. In DNA, the CDR3 is TGTGCCAGCGCACCTGAGGGACCGTCAATCGGGGCCCAGTACTTC.

This clone has only a few counts. CDR3 region: CASSFGAPNEKLFF. The DNA for the CDR3 is TGTGCCAGCAGCTTCGGGGCCCCCAATGAAAAACTGTTTTTT. The V call is TRBV7-8, the J call TRBJ1-4; D is possibly TRBD1 (5 bases). From germline, CDR1 is SGHVS and CDR2 FQNEAQ. The CDR3 contains 14 residues. V dropped 3 bases and J dropped 5 bases, with 10 bases sitting between them.

This clone was detected a few times. J is TRBJ2-7 and V is TRBV7-9; tentative D call: TRBD2 (5 bases). The germline V gene encodes CDR1 SEHNR and CDR2 FQNEAQ (reference sequence). V lost 2 bases and J 2 bases, leaving 16 bases between the germline ends. The CDR3 covers 16 residues. The chain's CDR3 is CASSLPTTGFTYEQYF. CDR3 sequence (DNA): TGTGCCAGCAGCTTACCCACGACGGGGTTTACCTACGAGCAGTACTTC.

V and J are TRBV27 and TRBJ2-1, with TRBD2 matching over 9 bases. Germline CDR1 is MNHEY and CDR2 is SMNVEV (reference sequence). The CDR3 is made up of 17 amino acids. Trimming at V came to 7 bases and at J to 7 bases, leaving 17 bases not matched to a gene. This CDR3 reads CASTPFGGGAEGNEQFF. CDR3 sequence (DNA): TGTGCCAGCACCCCGTTTGGCGGGGGGGCGGAGGGGAATGAGCAGTTCTTC.

This clone turned up a few times. Here the CDR3 DNA reads TGTGCCAGCAGCCTCAGGGACAGGCCCTACGAGCAGTACTTC. Translation: CASSLRDRPYEQYF. The rearrangement links TRBV7-9 to TRBJ2-7, with 8 bases lining up with TRBD1. Germline trimming cut 5 bases from V and 2 bases from J; bases unmatched to any gene: 5. CDR1 and CDR2 from the germline V gene are SEHNR and FQNEAQ (reference sequence). This CDR3 contains 14 residues.